The 29 T cell receptor beta chains reported below all come from one sample, sequenced in a study of T cells after posttransplantation cyclophosphamide. Repertoires were generated with immunoSEQ multiplex PCR, while TCRdb's copy carries only in-frame clones and drops some. The sample lists 45,000 to 65,000 clones, about 86% occurring once. The sample comprised PBMCs. These receptor sequences come from a man in his thirties or forties with a blood cancer, CMV-positive, and with a related stem cell donor.

The chain links TRBV4-1 to TRBJ1-1; D gene unclear. The ends were cut back, 0 bases at V and 0 bases at J, with 11 bases in the middle. The V gene's germline CDR1 is MGHRA and CDR2 YSYEKL. The CDR3 sequence is 16 residues long. The CDR3 spells CASSQDPQAMNTEAFF. CDR3 DNA: TGCGCCAGCAGCCAAGATCCGCAGGCTATGAACACTGAAGCTTTCTTT.

The chain carries TRBV5-1 and TRBJ2-1; D possibly corresponds to TRBD1 (6 bases). CDR1 and CDR2 (germline): SGHRS, YFSETQ. The V and J ends lost 3 bases and 4 bases respectively, with 11 bases between them. CDR3 length: 14 residues. CDR3 sequence reads: CASSYTQGYNEQFF. The CDR3 region has the DNA TGCGCCAGCAGCTACACACAGGGTTACAATGAGCAGTTCTTC.

V is TRBV6-5 and J is TRBJ2-3; D is undetermined. The CDR3 totals 14 residues. CDR1 and CDR2 from the germline V gene are MNHEY and SVGAGI. V shed 4 bases and J shed 4 bases, with 12 bases lying between them. CDR3 sequence: CASSSRVVADTQYF. In DNA, the CDR3 is TGTGCCAGCAGTTCGAGAGTTGTGGCAGATACGCAGTATTTT.

CDR3 protein: CASSLMAGGAYEQYF. CDR3 bases: TGTGCCAGCAGTTTGATGGCGGGAGGTGCCTACGAGCAGTACTTC. This chain connects TRBV27 to TRBJ2-7; TRBD2 agrees at 8 bases. From germline, CDR1 is MNHEY and CDR2 SMNVEV (reference sequence). The trim removed 3 bases at V and 2 bases at J, leaving 6 bases unmatched. The CDR3 runs 15 residues.

This clone occurred once. This rearrangement joins TRBV7-8 to TRBJ1-1; 7 nucleotides match TRBD1. The germline gives CDR1 SGHVS, CDR2 FQNEAQ. This CDR3 region has 13 residues. V dropped 9 bases and J dropped 0; count of bases not matched to a gene: 4. The CDR3 nucleotides read TGTGCCAGTGGGGACAGTCTGAACACTGAAGCTTTCTTT. Protein sequence: CASGDSLNTEAFF.

V usage is TRBV7-8 and J usage is TRBJ2-7; possibly TRBD2 for D (6 bases). The ends were cut back, 5 bases at V and 6 bases at J, with 17 bases in the middle. The CDR3 is made up of 14 amino acids. Germline CDR1 and CDR2: SGHVS and FQNEAQ. The CDR3 reads CASSSYGTSGEQYF. The CDR3 DNA sequence: TGTGCCAGCAGCAGTTACGGGACTTCGGGCGAGCAGTACTTC.

The genes are TRBV30 and TRBJ1-2; 9 bases are shared with TRBD1. V gave up 3 bases and J gave up 4 bases; unmatched junction bases: 9. This CDR3 is 15 amino acids long. In germline, CDR1 is GTSNPN, CDR2 SVGIG (reference sequence). CDR3 region: CAWRFPGQGGYGYTF. As DNA, the CDR3 is TGTGCCTGGAGATTCCCGGGACAGGGAGGCTATGGCTACACCTTC. Full variable domain (outside the CDR3, taken from reference TRBV30 and TRBJ1-2): SQTIHQWPATLVQPVGSPLSLECTVEGTSNPNLYWYRQAAGRGLQLLFYSVGIGQISSEVPQNLSASRPQDRQFILSSKKLLLSDSGFYLCAWRFPGQGGYGYTFGSGTRLTVV.

The chain carries TRBV25-1 and TRBJ2-3, with 9 bases lining up with TRBD1. V dropped 8 bases and J dropped 7; count of bases not matched to a gene: 16. The CDR3 runs to 16 residues. Germline V lookup: CDR1 MGHDK, CDR2 SYGVNS. CDR3 in amino acids: CASGTGTGYSGNTQYF. The CDR3 bases are TGTGCCAGCGGAACCGGGACAGGGTATTCGGGAAATACGCAGTATTTT.

The gene calls are TRBV5-1 and TRBJ1-3, with a weak D call TRBD1 (5 bases). V lost 5 bases, J lost 9 bases, and 21 bases lay in between. This CDR3 region has 15 residues. CDR1 and CDR2 (germline): SGHRS, YFSETQ. Here the CDR3 DNA reads TGCGCCAGCAGACGGGACTCAAATTCGGCAGGCACCATATATTTT. Its translation: CASRRDSNSAGTIYF. The whole variable domain, remainder taken from reference TRBV5-1 and TRBJ1-3, is KAGVTQTPRYLIKTRGQQVTLSCSPISGHRSVSWYQQTPGQGLQFLFEYFSETQRNKGNFPGRFSGRQFSNSRSEMNVSTLELGDSALYLCASRRDSNSAGTIYFGEGSWLTVV.

The chain employs TRBV6-1 and TRBJ1-3; tentatively, D is TRBD1 (5 bases). Germline CDR1 and CDR2: MNHNS and SASEGT. V lost 7 bases and J lost 4, with 11 bases in between. CDR3 length: 13 residues. For the CDR3, the DNA is TGTGCCAGCACCGGGCCAGGGGGAAACACCATATATTTT. It is translated as CASTGPGGNTIYF.

The chain employs TRBV7-2 and TRBJ1-5; TRBD1 aligns across 8 bases. The CDR3 runs 16 residues. The ends lost 5 bases at V and 0 bases at J; junction bases unmatched: 6. Germline lookup yields CDR1 SGHTA and CDR2 FQGNSA. CDR3 loop: CASSRTGSPSNQPQHF. CDR3 DNA: TGTGCCAGCAGCCGGACAGGGTCACCTAGCAATCAGCCCCAGCATTTT. The whole variable domain, filled in from reference TRBV7-2 and TRBJ1-5, reads GAGVSQSPSNKVTEKGKDVELRCDPISGHTALYWYRQSLGQGLEFLIYFQGNSAPDKSGLPSDRFSAERTGGSVSTLTIQRTQQEDSAVYLCASSRTGSPSNQPQHFGDGTRLSIL.

CDR3 loop: CASSYGGVGVNTEAFF. CDR3 nucleotide sequence: TGTGCCAGCAGCTACGGCGGGGTGGGGGTTAACACTGAAGCTTTCTTT. The rearrangement uses TRBV5-6 and TRBJ1-1; D might be TRBD1 (5 bases). Germline V gene data show CDR1 as SGHDT and CDR2 as YYEEEE. This CDR3 contains 16 residues. Trimming removed 3 bases from V and 2 bases from J, with 17 bases in between. The complete variable domain, with remaining parts taken from reference TRBV5-6 and TRBJ1-1, reads DAGVTQSPTHLIKTRGQQVTLRCSPKSGHDTVSWYQQALGQGPQFIFQYYEEEERQRGNFPDRFSGHQFPNYSSELNVNALLLGDSALYLCASSYGGVGVNTEAFFGQGTRLTVV.

The V call is TRBV30, the J call TRBJ2-1; a weak D match, TRBD2 (6 bases). In germline, CDR1 is GTSNPN, CDR2 SVGIG (reference sequence). V was cut by 2 bases and J by 6 bases, with 11 bases left in between. The CDR3 has 13 amino acids. This chain's CDR3 is CAWSPGLTNEQFF. For the CDR3, the DNA is TGTGCCTGGAGTCCAGGACTAACCAATGAGCAGTTCTTC. The complete variable domain, with remaining parts taken from reference TRBV30 and TRBJ2-1, reads SQTIHQWPATLVQPVGSPLSLECTVEGTSNPNLYWYRQAAGRGLQLLFYSVGIGQISSEVPQNLSASRPQDRQFILSSKKLLLSDSGFYLCAWSPGLTNEQFFGPGTRLTVL.

This clone was recorded once. CDR3 sequence reads: CASSPWGDLNSPLHF. CDR3 in DNA: TGCGCCAGCAGTCCGTGGGGGGACTTGAATTCACCCCTCCACTTT. J is TRBJ1-6 and V is TRBV5-1; D is perhaps TRBD1 (5 bases). The CDR3 has 15 amino acids. The germline CDR1 and CDR2 sequences are SGHRS and YFSETQ. V was shortened by 5 bases and J by 7 bases, with 16 bases between the two germline ends.

The gene calls are TRBV7-2 and TRBJ2-1; 8 bases agree with TRBD2. CDR1 and CDR2 (germline): SGHTA, FQGNSA. The trim removed 4 bases at V and 2 bases at J, leaving 1 base unmatched. This CDR3 has 14 residues. CDR3 in amino acids: CASSSLAAYNEQFF. DNA for the CDR3: TGTGCCAGCAGCTCACTAGCGGCCTACAATGAGCAGTTCTTC.

CDR3 nucleotides: TGTGCCAGTAGTATAGCCACAGGGGGACGGAGGGAGACCCAGTACTTC. Translation gives CASSIATGGRRETQYF. This sequence joins TRBV19 and TRBJ2-5; 8 bases map to TRBD1. This CDR3 has 16 amino acids. V was pared by 1 base and J by 5 bases, with 9 bases of the junction left unmatched. The germline V gene has CDR1 LNHDA and CDR2 SQIVND (reference sequence).

CDR3: CASKSSSYEQYF. DNA of the CDR3: TGTGCCAGCAAGAGTTCATCCTACGAGCAGTACTTC. This chain connects TRBV28 to TRBJ2-7; D remains ambiguous. The germline V and J ends were trimmed by 7 bases and 1 base, with 8 bases remaining between them. Germline-derived CDR1 and CDR2 are MDHEN and SYDVKM. CDR3 length: 12 residues. The whole variable domain, remainder taken from reference TRBV28 and TRBJ2-7, is DVKVTQSSRYLVKRTGEKVFLECVQDMDHENMFWYRQDPGLGLRLIYFSYDVKMKEKGDIPEGYSVSREKKERFSLILESASTNQTSMYLCASKSSSYEQYFGPGTRLTVT.

The chain carries TRBV7-2 and TRBJ2-5, with a possible D match to TRBD1 (5 bases). The ends were cut back, 2 bases at V and 5 bases at J, with 15 bases in the middle. The CDR3 totals 15 residues. The germline V gene has CDR1 SGHTA and CDR2 FQGNSA. The CDR3 region is CASSLRSQNRETQYF. CDR3 DNA sequence: TGTGCCAGCAGCTTACGGAGCCAGAACAGGGAGACCCAGTACTTC.

The chain links TRBV9 to TRBJ2-2, with a possible D match to TRBD1 (5 bases). V gave up 0 bases and J gave up 5 bases, with 8 bases separating them. Germline values: CDR1 SGDLS, CDR2 YYNGEE. The CDR3 extends over 14 amino acids. The DNA of the CDR3 is TGTGCCAGCAGCGTAGTGTCAGGGACCGGGGAGCTGTTTTTT. Its protein product is CASSVVSGTGELFF. Full variable domain (outside the CDR3, taken from reference TRBV9 and TRBJ2-2): DSGVTQTPKHLITATGQRVTLRCSPRSGDLSVYWYQQSLDQGLQFLIQYYNGEERAKGNILERFSAQQFPDLHSELNLSSLELGDSALYFCASSVVSGTGELFFGEGSRLTVL.

The rearrangement joins TRBV27 to TRBJ2-1; possible D gene TRBD1, 5 bases. The ends were cut back, 5 bases at V and 7 bases at J, with 24 bases in the middle. The CDR3 has 17 residues. Germline V CDR1 and CDR2: MNHEY, SMNVEV (reference sequence). The CDR3 DNA reads as TGTGCCAGCAGTCCATCCCCTTACCAGGGAAGGTGGAATGAGCAGTTCTTC. This translates into CASSPSPYQGRWNEQFF.

The chain has TRBV29-1 and TRBJ2-5; TRBD2 aligns across 8 bases. The V and J ends lost 7 bases and 1 base, in that order; junction bases with no gene match: 5. The CDR3 extends over 13 amino acids. CDR1 SQVTM and CDR2 ANQGSEA come from the germline V gene. The CDR3 nucleotides read TGCAGCGCCGGGGGGGAGTTCCAAGAGACCCAGTACTTC. Its protein is CSAGGEFQETQYF.

The chain links TRBV18 to TRBJ2-3, with 7 bases identical to TRBD2. From germline, CDR1 is KGHSH and CDR2 LQKENI. This CDR3 has 14 amino acids. V lost 6 bases and J lost 1; bases outside the gene matches: 4. The CDR3 DNA follows: TGTGCCAGCTCCCCCGGACTAGGCACAGATACGCAGTATTTT. Amino acid sequence: CASSPGLGTDTQYF.

By share, this clone counts as medium-sized. The rearrangement links TRBV5-5 to TRBJ1-4; 7 nucleotides line up with TRBD1. CDR3 length: 17 residues. J gave up 6 bases and V 1 base, and 12 bases lay outside the gene matches. Germline loops: CDR1 SGHKS, CDR2 YYEKEE (reference sequence). The CDR3 region is CASSLLGQSDPYEKLFF. CDR3 sequence (DNA): TGTGCCAGCAGCTTGCTGGGACAGTCCGACCCTTATGAAAAACTGTTTTTT.

A note on this clone: A read error may account for a junction end that differs from germline. The V gene is TRBV7-8, the J gene TRBJ2-7; no definite D call. This CDR3 is built from 13 residues. Germline V gives CDR1 SGHVS, CDR2 FQNEAQ. DNA of the CDR3: TGTGCCGGCAGCATAACCGAGGCCTACGAGCAGTACTTC. Translated: CAGSITEAYEQYF.

This clone turned up a few times. V and J are TRBV30 and TRBJ1-2; possible D gene TRBD1, 6 bases. Between the trimmed V and J ends, which lost 1 base and 0 bases, there was a span of 9 bases. The CDR3 loop spans 14 amino acids. Per the germline V gene, CDR1 is GTSNPN and CDR2 is SVGIG (reference sequence). CDR3 nucleotides: TGTGCCTGGAGTGGAGGGGGAGCTAACTATGGCTACACCTTC. Translated, it gives CAWSGGGANYGYTF.

The chain employs TRBV5-1 and TRBJ2-7; TRBD1 aligns across 8 bases. Unmatched junction bases numbered 12, after V lost 3 bases and J lost 1 base. The CDR3 runs to 17 residues. Germline CDR1 reads SGHRS; CDR2 reads YFSETQ. CDR3 amino acids: CASSWQAGTGSSYEQYF. The CDR3 DNA follows: TGCGCCAGCAGCTGGCAAGCCGGGACAGGATCGTCCTACGAGCAGTACTTC.

The CDR3 bases are TGTGCCAGCAGCTTGGAGCGTAGGAAAGAGACCCAGTACTTC. Its translation is CASSLERRKETQYF. V usage is TRBV11-1 and J usage is TRBJ2-5; D unresolved. This CDR3 has 14 amino acids. Germline CDR1 SGHAT, CDR2 FQDESV (reference sequence). Trimming removed 3 bases at V and 3 bases at J, with 11 bases between.

This clone was recorded once. This chain joins TRBV28 and TRBJ1-2; TRBD1 matches 9 bases. This CDR3 spans 17 amino acids. Per the germline V gene, CDR1 is MDHEN and CDR2 is SYDVKM. V dropped 5 bases and J dropped 3; count of bases not matched to a gene: 13. CDR3 loop: CASSNTKQGASDYGYTF. The DNA for the CDR3 is TGTGCCAGCAGTAATACGAAACAGGGGGCGAGCGACTATGGCTACACCTTC.

The gene calls are TRBV27 and TRBJ1-5; 8 bases are shared with TRBD1. Germline CDR1 reads MNHEY; CDR2 reads SMNVEV (reference sequence). The CDR3 covers 19 residues. The V gene end was trimmed by 5 bases and the J gene end by 0 bases; junction bases not matched to a gene: 15. The CDR3 reads CASSPLDRVYLYSNQPQHF. CDR3 bases: TGTGCCAGCAGTCCACTGGACAGGGTATACCTGTATAGCAATCAGCCCCAGCATTTT.